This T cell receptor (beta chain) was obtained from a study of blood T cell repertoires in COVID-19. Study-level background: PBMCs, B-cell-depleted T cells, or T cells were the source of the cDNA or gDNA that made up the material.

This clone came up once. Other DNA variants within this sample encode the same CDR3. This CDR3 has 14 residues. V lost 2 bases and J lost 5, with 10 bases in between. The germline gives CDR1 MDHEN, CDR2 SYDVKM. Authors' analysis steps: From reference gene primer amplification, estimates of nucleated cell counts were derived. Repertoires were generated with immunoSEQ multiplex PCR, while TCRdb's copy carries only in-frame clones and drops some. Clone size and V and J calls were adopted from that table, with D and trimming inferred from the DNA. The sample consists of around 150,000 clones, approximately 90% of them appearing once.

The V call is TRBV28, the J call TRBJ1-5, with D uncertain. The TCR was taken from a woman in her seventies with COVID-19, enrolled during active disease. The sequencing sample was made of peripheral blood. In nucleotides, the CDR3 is TGTGCCAGCAGTTTAGCGGGAGGCTATCAGCCCCAGCATTTT. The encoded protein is CASSLAGGYQPQHF. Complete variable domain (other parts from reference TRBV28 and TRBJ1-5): DVKVTQSSRYLVKRTGEKVFLECVQDMDHENMFWYRQDPGLGLRLIYFSYDVKMKEKGDIPEGYSVSREKKERFSLILESASTNQTSMYLCASSLAGGYQPQHFGDGTRLSIL.